This T cell receptor (beta chain) was captured by sequencing in a study of blood T cell repertoires in COVID-19. The CDR3 runs 12 residues. Germline V gene lookup returns CDR1 PRHDT and CDR2 FYEKMQ (reference sequence). Trimming left V 4 bases short and J 7 bases short, with 8 bases between. Sequencing used immunoSEQ multiplex PCR; TCRdb keeps in-frame clones, though not all of them. The sample yields 200,000 to 250,000 clones, almost 85% seen once. Enrollees, roughly 18 to 89 years old, lived in about two dozen US areas. Participants had their cohort set by participant-reported clinical history. This TCR derives from a man aged 35 to 55 who had recovered from COVID-19. The sequencing sample was made of PBMCs or T cells enriched from blood (not recorded which). V usage is TRBV13 and J usage is TRBJ2-1; D is uncertain. As DNA, the CDR3 is TGTGCCAGCAGCTCCCCCCAGAATGAGCAGTTCTTC. It is translated as CASSSPQNEQFF.